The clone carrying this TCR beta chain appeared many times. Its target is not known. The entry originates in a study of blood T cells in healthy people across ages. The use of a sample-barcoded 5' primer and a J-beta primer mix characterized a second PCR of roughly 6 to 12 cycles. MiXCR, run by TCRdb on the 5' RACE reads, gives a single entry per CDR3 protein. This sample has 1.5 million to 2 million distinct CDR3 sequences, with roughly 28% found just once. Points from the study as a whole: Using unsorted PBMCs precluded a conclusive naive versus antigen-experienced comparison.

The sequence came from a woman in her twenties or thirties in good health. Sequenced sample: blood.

CDR3 loop: CATSAKGRETQYF. The CDR3 bases are TGTGCCACCAGTGCGAAGGGGCGAGAGACCCAGTACTTC. This rearrangement joins TRBV24-1 to TRBJ2-5, with D possibly being TRBD1 (5 bases). V was pared by 5 bases and J by 4 bases, with 10 bases between. This CDR3 comprises 13 residues. The germline V gene has CDR1 KGHDR and CDR2 SFDVKD.